Sequencing of this T cell receptor beta chain was carried out in a study of cytomegalovirus exposure and HLA in healthy donors. Deletions cut 3 bases from V and 4 bases from J, with 6 bases between. Germline CDR1 reads DFQATT; CDR2 reads SNEGSKA (reference sequence). CDR3 length: 11 residues. Comment on this clone: Its antigen is unknown.

Study conclusions and caveats: Several of the most significant clusters were apparently associated with common viral pathogens in a later analysis. Certain indistinguishable V segments, among them TRBV6-2 and TRBV6-3, were excluded.

Primers included in the PCR were 60 Vbeta and 13 Jbeta primers. TCRdb keeps only in-frame clones here, not all; method: immunoSEQ multiplex PCR. The sample includes some 150,000 clones, almost 85% of them seen just once. The donors, nominally healthy at sampling, likely had unrecorded immune exposures. The sample was PBMCs. This TCR derives from a woman aged 40 to 50 in good health and CMV-seronegative. This chain uses TRBV20-1 with TRBJ1-1; weak D call: TRBD1 (5 bases). The CDR3 DNA sequence: TGCAGTGCTAGGGGGGGCACTGAAGCTTTCTTT. Protein sequence: CSARGGTEAFF.